The 9 T cell receptor beta chains reported below all come from one sample, sequenced in a study of blood T cells in healthy people across ages. The authors ran a second PCR of about 7 to 11 cycles using a sample-barcoded 5' primer and a J-beta primer mix. TCRdb analysed the 5' RACE reads with MiXCR anew, one entry per CDR3 protein. The sample carries 1,500,000 or so distinct CDR3 sequences, less than 45% recorded once. The specimen sequenced was blood. The receptors were gathered from a woman aged 18-29 years in good health.

The J gene is TRBJ2-7, the V gene TRBV27; 8 bases agree with TRBD1. V lost 5 bases and J lost 4; bases outside the gene matches: 10. CDR3 size: 15 residues. In germline, CDR1 is MNHEY, CDR2 SMNVEV (reference sequence). CDR3 coding DNA: TGTGCCAGCAGTGACCGGTCAGGGGGCTGGTACGAGCAGTACTTC. Translated, it gives CASSDRSGGWYEQYF.

The rearrangement joins TRBV7-9 to TRBJ2-1; 8 bases map to TRBD2. The germline gives CDR1 SEHNR, CDR2 FQNEAQ (reference sequence). The CDR3 covers 15 residues. Losses at the gene ends were 6 bases for V and 2 bases for J; bases not matched to a gene: 6. Here the CDR3 reads CASSLRGGAYNEQFF. The CDR3 bases are TGTGCCAGCAGTTTACGGGGGGGGGCCTACAATGAGCAGTTCTTC.

This clonotype has a count of ten or more. This sequence joins TRBV6-1 and TRBJ2-7; possibly TRBD2 for D (6 bases). The CDR3 is 17 amino acids. Germline V lookup: CDR1 MNHNS, CDR2 SASEGT. V was pared by 1 base and J by 3 bases, with 19 bases between. The CDR3 coding sequence is TGTGCCAGCAGTGAAGGCTCCTCGGGACTCCTAGACTACGAGCAGTACTTC. Protein product: CASSEGSSGLLDYEQYF.

The J gene is TRBJ2-5, the V gene TRBV4-3; TRBD2 agrees at 9 bases. Germline lookup yields CDR1 LGHNA and CDR2 YSLEER. The CDR3 length is 16 residues. V lost 2 bases and J lost 11; bases outside the gene matches: 15. CDR3 nucleotide sequence: TGCGCCAGCAGCCAATCGCTAGCGGGGACATTGAATGAGCAGTACTTC. Encoded protein: CASSQSLAGTLNEQYF.

This sequence joins TRBV18 and TRBJ1-1; possibly TRBD1 for D (6 bases). The CDR3 length is 15 residues. Trimming pared 3 bases from V and 0 bases from J, leaving 11 bases between. Per the germline V gene, CDR1 is KGHSH and CDR2 is LQKENI. This chain's CDR3 is CASSPGGAMNTEAFF. The CDR3 DNA reads as TGTGCCAGCTCACCCGGGGGGGCGATGAACACTGAAGCTTTCTTT. Variable domain in full (rest from reference TRBV18 and TRBJ1-1): NAGVMQNPRHLVRRRGQEARLRCSPMKGHSHVYWYRQLPEEGLKFMVYLQKENIIDESGMPKERFSAEFPKEGPSILRIQQVVRGDSAAYFCASSPGGAMNTEAFFGQGTRLTVV.

This clonotype has just a few counts. The chain links TRBV15 to TRBJ2-2; 7 positions agree with TRBD1. The ends lost 5 bases at V and 2 bases at J; junction bases unmatched: 5. This CDR3 is 15 amino acids long. From germline, CDR1 is LNHNV and CDR2 YYDKDF (reference sequence). CDR3 region: CATSWGTVNTGELFF. The CDR3 DNA reads as TGTGCCACCAGCTGGGGGACAGTTAACACCGGGGAGCTGTTTTTT.

This clonotype was detected many times. The chain recombines TRBV4-3 with TRBJ2-1, with D unclear. Germline assignment: CDR1 LGHNA and CDR2 YSLEER. V shed 0 bases and J shed 1 base, with 13 bases lying between them. This CDR3 comprises 17 residues. CDR3 sequence reads: CASSQDTAVVSYNEQFF. The CDR3 DNA reads as TGCGCCAGCAGCCAAGATACCGCAGTAGTGTCCTACAATGAGCAGTTCTTC.

V gene TRBV27 combines with J gene TRBJ2-3; 12 positions agree with TRBD2. The germline V gene has CDR1 MNHEY and CDR2 SMNVEV (reference sequence). The CDR3 totals 16 residues. Trimming cost V 6 bases and J 2 bases; bases outside gene matches: 6. The CDR3 nucleotides are TGTGCCAGCAGCCCGGGACTAGCGGGTATCACAGATACGCAGTATTTT. Its protein product is CASSPGLAGITDTQYF.

The chain couples TRBV4-2 to TRBJ2-7; no reliable D call. Per germline, CDR1 LGHNA and CDR2 YNFKEQ. The CDR3 runs 16 residues. The V and J ends lost 0 bases and 2 bases respectively, with 14 bases between them. CDR3 amino acids: CASSQEENVWTYEQYF. The CDR3 nucleotides read TGTGCCAGCAGCCAAGAAGAGAACGTCTGGACCTACGAGCAGTACTTC.